Below, one TCR beta chain is given with its context. Its antigen has not been determined. The sample holds no much larger clone one base away, and base qualities are not on file. These data come from a study of blood T cell repertoires in COVID-19 (dated by TCRdb to about 2020). Background for the entire study: Samples covering the acute and convalescent phases of COVID-19 were provided by collaborators in the United States, Italy and Spain. The prospective study material was composed of cDNA or gDNA derived from T cells, B-cell-depleted T cells, or PBMCs. Deeply sampled blood TCRbeta repertoires from subjects exposed to, actively infected with, or recovered from COVID-19 were included in the dataset. The repertoires were released in a freely available public database intended as a resource for research on the immune response to SARS-CoV-2. The samples were drawn from two sources: the first 160 participants of the ongoing ImmuneRACE study, and about 1,300 subjects contributed by 6 global collaborators. Sample metadata almost always included a de-identified subject ID, COVID-19 status, age in years and sex. HLA class I and class II types, where available, came from metadata supplied by the sample provider rather than from assay-based typing.

The immunoSEQ Assay, a bias-controlled multiplex PCR, was used to amplify TCRbeta CDR3 regions from genomic DNA. The source study handled its data this way. Within the assay, amplification of reference gene primers was used to estimate how many nucleated cells each sample contained. To quantify the absolute abundance of each unique TCRbeta CDR3 rearrangement, sequence reads were collapsed and filtered. For each sample, productive Simpson clonality was calculated as the square root of Simpson's diversity index over productive rearrangements. Not all clones reach the TCRdb copy of this immuneACCESS table, which keeps in-frame sequences only. Checked studies attribute under half of the gap to unresolved V genes and leave the rest unexplained. V and J calls and clone size are copied from that table; D and trimming were computed from the DNA. The table for this sample lists around 340,000 clones; about 86% of them were counted only once. The ten largest clones capture roughly 7.2% of the sample.

From the cysteine through the phenylalanine, the CDR3 covers 13 amino acids. Only the CDR3 DNA is retained, 39 bases long and in frame from the first base. Relative to germline, V is missing 3 bases and J is missing 7 bases, with 4 bases of the junction outside any gene match. The germline V gene supplies CDR1 KGHSH and CDR2 LQKENI. One collaborating source in Seattle enrolled patients while the patients were actively infected and followed the patients over time throughout the course of disease. Collaborating institutions collected whole blood in K2EDTA tubes following their own protocols. For TCRbeta analysis, collaborators shipped samples as frozen whole blood, isolated PBMCs, or DNA extracted from either of those sample types. Study-wide conclusions, independent of this receptor: Clinical and demographic metadata were provided uncurated, with the amount varying by source and participant.

In this chain, TRBV18 is recombined with TRBJ1-1; TRBD1 matches 8 bases in the middle. The origin of this receptor is a woman aged 55-75 years with COVID-19, enrolled during active disease. Specimen: peripheral blood. The CDR3 has the sequence CASSPIDRGEAFF. The DNA sequence is TGTGCCAGCTCACCCATCGACAGGGGTGAAGCTTTCTTT.